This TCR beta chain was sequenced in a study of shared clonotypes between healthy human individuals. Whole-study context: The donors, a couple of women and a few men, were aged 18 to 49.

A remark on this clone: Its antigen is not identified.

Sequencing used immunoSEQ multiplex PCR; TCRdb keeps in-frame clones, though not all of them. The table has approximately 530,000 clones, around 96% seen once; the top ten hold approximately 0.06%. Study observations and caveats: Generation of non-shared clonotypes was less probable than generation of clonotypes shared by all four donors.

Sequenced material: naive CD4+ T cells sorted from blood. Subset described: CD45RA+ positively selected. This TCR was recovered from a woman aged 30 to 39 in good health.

CDR3 coding DNA: TGTGCCAGCAGCCCGTCCAGAAACTTTTATGGCTACACCTTC. This gives the protein CASSPSRNFYGYTF. The chain uses TRBV28 and TRBJ1-2; no clear D. This CDR3 region has 14 residues. In germline, CDR1 is MDHEN, CDR2 SYDVKM. V gave up 6 bases and J gave up 5 bases, with 16 bases separating them.